This entry lists 10 T cell receptor beta chains sequenced from one sample in a study of cytomegalovirus exposure and HLA in healthy donors. The protocol was immunoSEQ multiplex PCR, while the TCRdb copy is restricted to in-frame clones and leaves out a portion. The sample has some 90,000 clones, more than 75% seen once. Input material: PBMCs. These receptors came from a man aged 18 to 30 in good health and CMV-seropositive.

Regarding this clone: One junction end does not reproduce the germline sequence, and a read error may be involved. The V call is TRBV23-1, the J call TRBJ1-1; D remains unclear. TRBV23-1 is recorded as an ORF, its role being uncertain. The CDR3 totals 19 residues. In DNA, the CDR3 is TGCGCCAGCACTCAACTGCGACCGGTTTTCCTCCGGGTGAACACTGAAGCTTTCTTT. Its protein product is CASTQLRPVFLRVNTEAFF.

The J gene is TRBJ2-7, the V gene TRBV27; possible D gene TRBD1, 7 bases. Trimming left V 3 bases short and J 7 bases short, with 22 bases between. Germline V gene data show CDR1 as MNHEY and CDR2 as SMNVEV (reference sequence). This CDR3 is 16 amino acids long. The CDR3 nucleotides are TGTGCCAGCAGTTTGGAGGGGGCAGGGGCTTTTTGGGAGCAGTACTTC. Translating gives CASSLEGAGAFWEQYF.

This clone was picked up a small number of times. The chain combines TRBV5-5 with TRBJ2-7; 11 nucleotides align to TRBD2. The CDR3 covers 13 residues. The germline gives CDR1 SGHKS, CDR2 YYEKEE (reference sequence). The V and J ends lost 2 bases and 7 bases, in that order; junction bases with no gene match: 2. DNA for the CDR3: TGTGCCAGCAGCTTCGGGACTAGCGGAGAGCAGTACTTC. The encoded protein is CASSFGTSGEQYF.

In this sample, this clone turned up once. The rearrangement joins TRBV19 to TRBJ1-2; 8 nucleotides line up with TRBD1. This CDR3 has 16 residues. Per the germline V gene, CDR1 is LNHDA and CDR2 is SQIVND (reference sequence). J lost 3 bases, V lost 3 bases, and 9 bases had no gene match. CDR3 residues: CASSIGTGLDDYGYTF. CDR3 DNA: TGTGCCAGTAGTATCGGGACAGGCCTCGATGACTATGGCTACACCTTC.

CDR3 in DNA: TGTGCCAGCAGTGAAATTAGGCTTGTTAGGAGGGTCAATGAGCAGTTCTTC. Translated: CASSEIRLVRRVNEQFF. This chain connects TRBV6-1 to TRBJ2-1, with D possibly being TRBD2 (6 bases). The CDR3 has 17 amino acids. Germline CDR1 MNHNS, CDR2 SASEGT. Trimming pared 2 bases from V and 6 bases from J, leaving 20 bases between.

The chain links TRBV27 to TRBJ2-1, with 8 positions matching TRBD2. With V trimmed by 2 bases and J by 4 bases, 4 bases remained unmatched. The CDR3 totals 15 residues. Germline assignment: CDR1 MNHEY and CDR2 SMNVEV (reference sequence). The CDR3 region has the DNA TGTGCCAGCAGTTTACGGGGGGGGGCATACAATGAGCAGTTCTTC. Its protein is CASSLRGGAYNEQFF.

This clone is judged medium-sized. This rearrangement joins TRBV19 to TRBJ1-1; no clear D. V gave up 5 bases and J gave up 5 bases, with 12 bases separating them. CDR1 is LNHDA, CDR2 SQIVND, per germline (reference sequence). The length of the CDR3 is 13 residues. The chain's CDR3 is CASSYSLSTEAFF. CDR3 coding DNA: TGTGCCAGTAGTTACAGTCTGTCGACTGAAGCTTTCTTT.

The rearrangement uses TRBV27 and TRBJ2-1; 7 nucleotides match TRBD2. CDR1 MNHEY and CDR2 SMNVEV come from the germline V gene (reference sequence). The V and J ends lost 0 bases and 5 bases, in that order; junction bases with no gene match: 10. The CDR3 covers 17 residues. The CDR3 DNA sequence: TGTGCCAGCAGTTTATCGACGGGGGGACTCAGAGACAATGAGCAGTTCTTC. Translation: CASSLSTGGLRDNEQFF.

The chain recombines TRBV7-6 with TRBJ2-3; unclear D gene. The V gene's germline CDR1 is SGHVS and CDR2 FNYEAQ. This CDR3 contains 16 residues. V was cut by 2 bases and J by 0 bases, with 12 bases left in between. The CDR3 nucleotides are TGTGCCAGCAGCTTAACTCGAGCCCTTAGCACAGATACGCAGTATTTT. Encoded protein: CASSLTRALSTDTQYF.

The J gene is TRBJ1-1, the V gene TRBV19; D call uncertain. This CDR3 contains 13 residues. Germline values: CDR1 LNHDA, CDR2 SQIVND (reference sequence). V shed 3 bases and J shed 0 bases, with 5 bases lying between them. The CDR3 coding sequence is TGTGCCAGTAGTATTTCGTTGAACACTGAAGCTTTCTTT. Protein product: CASSISLNTEAFF. Variable domain in full (rest from reference TRBV19 and TRBJ1-1): DGGITQSPKYLFRKEGQNVTLSCEQNLNHDAMYWYRQDPGQGLRLIYYSQIVNDFQKGDIAEGYSVSREKKESFPLTVTSAQKNPTAFYLCASSISLNTEAFFGQGTRLTVV.